This T cell receptor beta chain was sequenced for a study of blood T cell repertoires in COVID-19. Study as a whole: Whether acute or convalescent, the COVID-19 samples came from the United States, Italy and Spain.

V was pared by 6 bases and J by 0 bases, with 12 bases between. Germline CDR1 MNHEY, CDR2 SMNVEV (reference sequence). The CDR3 contains 15 residues. Those enrolled, adults aged roughly 18 to 89 years, came from fewer than 25 US areas. Per the study methods: Amplification with reference gene primers provided the estimates of nucleated cell counts. Sequenced by immunoSEQ multiplex PCR; TCRdb stores in-frame clones only, minus some. Clonal size and the V and J genes are those of that table, whereas D and trimming came from the DNA. The table records nearly 250,000 clones, about 90% of them present only once.

This TCR came from a man aged 45-65 years who had been exposed to COVID-19. The chain uses TRBV27 and TRBJ2-1, with a weak D call TRBD2 (6 bases). Sequences were obtained from PBMCs or T cells enriched from blood (not recorded which). CDR3 protein: CASRSRGSSYNEQFF. Here the CDR3 DNA reads TGTGCCAGCAGAAGTCGGGGGAGCTCCTACAATGAGCAGTTCTTC.